The source of this T cell receptor beta chain is a study of breast tumors, draining lymph nodes, adjacent tissues. Study results and caveats: Tumor T cell lymph node origin was a supported hypothesis, not proven. Luminal-like breast cancer showed significantly greater tumor-nontumor repertoire similarity than basal-like breast cancer did. Findings are consistent with lymph node origin and intratumoral expansion of most tumor T cells.

Samples came from axillary lymph nodes draining the breast cancer. Per germline, CDR1 SEHNR and CDR2 FQNEAQ (reference sequence). This CDR3 contains 15 residues. In regard to this clonotype: Its cognate antigen is unknown. A junction boundary mismatches the germline segment, possibly from a read error.

From the multiplex PCR reads, TCRdb called clonotypes with MiXCR, one entry per CDR3 protein. The repertoire holds about 230,000 distinct CDR3 sequences, with approximately 31% as singletons. The chain has TRBV7-9 and TRBJ1-1; TRBD1 matches 10 bases. What was sequenced was axillary lymph node tissue. The origin of this receptor is a female donor with breast cancer. Some clones in this sample may be carry-over from other donors' samples. As DNA, the CDR3 is TGCGCCAGCAGCCAAGATTCGGGACAGGGGTCTGAAGCTTTCTTT. This gives the protein CASSQDSGQGSEAFF.